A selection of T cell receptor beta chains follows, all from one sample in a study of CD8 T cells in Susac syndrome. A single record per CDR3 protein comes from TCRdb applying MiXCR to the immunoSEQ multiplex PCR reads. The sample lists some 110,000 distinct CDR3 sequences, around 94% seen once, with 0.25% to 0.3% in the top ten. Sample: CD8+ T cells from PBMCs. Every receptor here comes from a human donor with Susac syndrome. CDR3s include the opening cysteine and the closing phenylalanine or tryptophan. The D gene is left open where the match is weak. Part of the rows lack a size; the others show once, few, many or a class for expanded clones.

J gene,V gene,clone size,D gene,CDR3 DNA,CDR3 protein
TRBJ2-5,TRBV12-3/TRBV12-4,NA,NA,TGTGCCATCCAAGGTGGGGGCCAAGAGACCCAGTACTTC,CAIQGGGQETQYF
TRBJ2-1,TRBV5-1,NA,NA,TGCGCCAGCAGCTTGGTGGAAGCTAGGTCCTACAATGAGCAGTTCTTC,CASSLVEARSYNEQFF
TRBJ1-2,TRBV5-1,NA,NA,TGCGCCAGCAGCTCTGAGAACTATGGCTACACCTTC,CASSSENYGYTF
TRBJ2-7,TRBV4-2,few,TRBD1,TGTGCCAGCAGCCAAGTGGGGACAGGGAACTACGAGCAGTACTTC,CASSQVGTGNYEQYF
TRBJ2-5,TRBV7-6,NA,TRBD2,TGTGCCAGCAGCTTCCCTTCGACTAGCGGGGGGAGACAGGAGACCCAGTACTTC,CASSFPSTSGGRQETQYF
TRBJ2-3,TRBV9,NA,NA,TGTGCCAGCAGCGCCACAGATACGCAGTATTTT,CASSATDTQYF
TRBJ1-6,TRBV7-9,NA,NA,TGTGCCAGCAGCCAGCTTCAGGGGACACATAATTCACCCCTCCACTTT,CASSQLQGTHNSPLHF
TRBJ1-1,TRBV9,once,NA,TGTGCCAGCAGCGCAAGGAGGGGTGGGACTGAAGCTTTCTTT,CASSARRGGTEAFF
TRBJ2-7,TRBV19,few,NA,TGTGCCAGTAGTTTTGGCTCCCTCTACGAGCAGTACTTC,CASSFGSLYEQYF
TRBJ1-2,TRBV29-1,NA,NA,TGCAGCGTTGAAGATCGGGACGGGACTAACTATGGCTACACCTTC,CSVEDRDGTNYGYTF
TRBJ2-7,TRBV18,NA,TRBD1,TGTGCCAGCTCACCACCGGACAGGAACTACGAGCAGTACTTC,CASSPPDRNYEQYF
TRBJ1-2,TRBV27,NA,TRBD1,TGTGCCAGCAGTTCCACAGGGGCCTACTATGGCTACACCTTC,CASSSTGAYYGYTF
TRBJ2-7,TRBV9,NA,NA,TGTGCCAGCAGCGTAGATGGGGGCTACGAGCAGTACTTC,CASSVDGGYEQYF
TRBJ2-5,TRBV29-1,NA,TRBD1,TGCAGCGTGGCAGACAGGGGACGGGAGACCCAGTACTTC,CSVADRGRETQYF
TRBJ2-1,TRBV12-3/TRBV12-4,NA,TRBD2,TGTGCCAGCAGTCCAGCGGGGGCTATCTGGGAGCAGTTCTTC,CASSPAGAIWEQFF
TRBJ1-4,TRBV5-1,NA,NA,TGCGCCAGCAGCTTGGGCAGGACAGATCCTAATGAAAAACTGTTTTTT,CASSLGRTDPNEKLFF
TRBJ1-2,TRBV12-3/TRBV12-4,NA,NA,TGTGCCAGCAGCCCGCCGGCGGGGGGCATCTATGGCTACACCTTC,CASSPPAGGIYGYTF
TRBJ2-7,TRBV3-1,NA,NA,TGTGCCAGCAGCCATGCAACCGGGGGACCCCCCGAGCAGTACTTC,CASSHATGGPPEQYF
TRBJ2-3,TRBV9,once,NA,TGTGCCAGCAGCGTGGCCGGGACCCCGGCAGATACGCAGTATTTT,CASSVAGTPADTQYF
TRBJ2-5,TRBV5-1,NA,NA,TGCGCCAGCAGCCCGAATATGAATGAAGAGACCCAGTACTTC,CASSPNMNEETQYF
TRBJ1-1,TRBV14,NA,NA,TGTGCCAGCAGCCAGATCCACACTGAAGCTTTCTTT,CASSQIHTEAFF
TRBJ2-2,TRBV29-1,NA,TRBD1,TGCAGCGTGGGACAGGGAAACACCGGGGAGCTGTTTTTT,CSVGQGNTGELFF